The 9 T cell receptor beta chains below all came from one sample that was sequenced in a study of metastatic and nonmetastatic thyroid tumors. Using MiXCR, TCRdb reanalyzed the PCR reads. Of some 14,000 clones listed, approximately 12% are singletons. The entire patient cohort was treatment-naive prior to thyroid surgery. Sequences were obtained from blood. The origin of the receptors is a female donor with papillary thyroid cancer or a benign thyroid nodule (not recorded which). Some clones in this sample may be carry-over from other donors' samples.

This clone was counted at least ten times. The rearrangement uses TRBV7-6 and TRBJ2-7; 7 bases agree with TRBD2. The CDR3 has 15 amino acids. Germline values: CDR1 SGHVS, CDR2 FNYEAQ. With V trimmed by 0 bases and J by 3 bases, 5 bases remained unmatched. CDR3 protein: CASSLAGGKYYEQYF. In nucleotides, the CDR3 is TGTGCCAGCAGCTTAGCGGGAGGGAAATACTACGAGCAGTACTTC.

The chain uses TRBV6-1 and TRBJ2-2; 7 bases align to TRBD1. Losses at the gene ends were 8 bases for V and 2 bases for J; bases not matched to a gene: 11. Germline values: CDR1 MNHNS, CDR2 SASEGT. The CDR3 is made up of 16 amino acids. The CDR3 region is CASRPPGQINTGELFF. The DNA for the CDR3 is TGTGCCAGCCGCCCACCGGGACAGATTAACACCGGGGAGCTGTTTTTT.

The chain is built from TRBV28 and TRBJ2-1; D unclear. Trimming removed 4 bases at V and 5 bases at J, with 12 bases between. This CDR3 is built from 14 residues. Germline V gene data show CDR1 as MDHEN and CDR2 as SYDVKM. The chain's CDR3 is CASSSHGPDNEQFF. The CDR3 DNA reads TGTGCCAGCAGTTCTCATGGACCCGACAATGAGCAGTTCTTC.

This clone was picked up a small number of times. Possible read error: a much larger clone is one base away. The chain recombines TRBV27 with TRBJ1-4; D not certain. This CDR3 spans 16 amino acids. Germline CDR1 MNHEY, CDR2 SMNVEV (reference sequence). V shed 9 bases and J shed 8 bases, with 25 bases lying between them. CDR3 DNA: TGTGCCAGAACCCGTTTTGGTGATACCGTTGAAGAAAAACTGTTTTTT. It encodes CARTRFGDTVEEKLFF.

This clone was counted many times. This chain joins TRBV5-1 and TRBJ1-1; D might be TRBD1 (6 bases). The CDR3 runs 14 residues. The V and J ends lost 4 bases and 4 bases respectively, with 14 bases between them. Germline CDR1 and CDR2: SGHRS and YFSETQ. CDR3 loop: CASSQRTAPTEAFF. The CDR3 DNA sequence: TGCGCCAGCAGCCAAAGGACAGCCCCCACTGAAGCTTTCTTT.

This clone was counted at least ten times. This CDR3 is CASSQVTGERQPQHF. Here the CDR3 DNA reads TGCGCCAGCAGCCAAGTGACAGGGGAGAGGCAGCCCCAGCATTTT. The rearrangement links TRBV4-1 to TRBJ1-5; 8 bases are a match to TRBD1. Unmatched junction bases numbered 6, after V lost 1 base and J lost 7 bases. The CDR3 covers 15 residues. Germline CDR1 MGHRA, CDR2 YSYEKL.

For this clone: The junction does not match germline at one end; this may be a read error. The chain carries TRBV14 and TRBJ2-5; a weak D match, TRBD2 (5 bases). The CDR3 covers 15 residues. The germline V gene has CDR1 SGHDN and CDR2 FVKESK. CDR3 in DNA: TGCGCCAGCAGCCAAGATTTGGAAGGCCTCGGACTGGTGTACTTC. Encoded protein: CASSQDLEGLGLVYF.

This clone is deemed medium-sized. The chain uses TRBV10-3 and TRBJ2-3, with 8 bases that match TRBD2. V lost 10 bases to trimming and J lost 2 bases; unmatched junction nucleotides: 11. The CDR3 loop spans 15 amino acids. CDR1 ENHRY and CDR2 SYGVKD come from the germline V gene. CDR3: CATAITSGDTDTQYF. CDR3 in DNA: TGTGCCACTGCGATTACTAGCGGTGACACAGATACGCAGTATTTT.

In the case of this clone: A junction end diverges from the germline sequence, so it may reflect a read error. The chain joins TRBV2 to TRBJ2-1; the D gene is possibly TRBD1 (5 bases). This CDR3 has 13 amino acids. The germline CDR1 and CDR2 sequences are SNHLY and FYNNEI. The CDR3: CASSGSGIGERFF. Written as DNA, the CDR3 is TGTGCCAGCAGTGGTTCAGGGATTGGTGAGCGGTTCTTC.